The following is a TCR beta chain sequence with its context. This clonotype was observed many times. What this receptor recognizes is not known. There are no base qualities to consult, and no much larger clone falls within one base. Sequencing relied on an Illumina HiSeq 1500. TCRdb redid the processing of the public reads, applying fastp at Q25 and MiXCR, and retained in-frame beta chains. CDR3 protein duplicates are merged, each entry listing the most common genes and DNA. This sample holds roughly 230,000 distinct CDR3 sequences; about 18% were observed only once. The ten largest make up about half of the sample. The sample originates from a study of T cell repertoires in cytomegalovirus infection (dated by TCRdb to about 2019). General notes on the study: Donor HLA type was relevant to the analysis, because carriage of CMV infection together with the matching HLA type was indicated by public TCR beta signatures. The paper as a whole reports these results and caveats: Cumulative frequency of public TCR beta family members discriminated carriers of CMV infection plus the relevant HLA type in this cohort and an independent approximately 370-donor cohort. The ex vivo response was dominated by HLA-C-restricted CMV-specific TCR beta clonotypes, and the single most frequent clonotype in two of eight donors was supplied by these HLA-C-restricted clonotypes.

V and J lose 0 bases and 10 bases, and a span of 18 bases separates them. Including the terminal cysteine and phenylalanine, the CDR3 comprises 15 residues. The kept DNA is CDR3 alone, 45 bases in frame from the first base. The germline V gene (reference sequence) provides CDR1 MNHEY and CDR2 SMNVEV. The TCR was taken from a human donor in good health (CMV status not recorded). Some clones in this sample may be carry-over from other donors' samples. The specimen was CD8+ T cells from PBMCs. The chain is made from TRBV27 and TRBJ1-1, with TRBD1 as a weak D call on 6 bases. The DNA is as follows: TGTGCCAGCAGTTTATCTCGGGACATGAGGTCGTCAGCTTTCTTT. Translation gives CASSLSRDMRSSAFF.